This T cell receptor beta chain was found in a study of blood T cell repertoires in COVID-19. Produced via immunoSEQ multiplex PCR; TCRdb's table is partial and in-frame only. This sample has nearly 200,000 clones, with 84% found just once. The sequence derives from a human donor in a cohort sampled during active COVID-19. The material sequenced was peripheral blood.

The DNA for the CDR3 is TGTGCCAGTAGGCCATGGGGGGTGAACACCGGGGAGCTGTTTTTT. This sequence encodes CASRPWGVNTGELFF. This chain joins TRBV19 and TRBJ2-2, with D maybe TRBD2 (6 bases). CDR3 length equals 15 residues. The V end was cut by 6 bases, the J end by 1 base, with 12 bases between. The germline V gene encodes CDR1 LNHDA and CDR2 SQIVND (reference sequence). The complete variable domain, with remaining parts taken from reference TRBV19 and TRBJ2-2, reads DGGITQSPKYLFRKEGQNVTLSCEQNLNHDAMYWYRQDPGQGLRLIYYSQIVNDFQKGDIAEGYSVSREKKESFPLTVTSAQKNPTAFYLCASRPWGVNTGELFFGEGSRLTVL.